This T cell receptor (beta chain) was identified in a study of blood T cell repertoires in COVID-19. This CDR3 comprises 17 residues. Here immunoSEQ multiplex PCR was the method, and the copy in TCRdb shows in-frame clones only, minus some. The table includes 200,000 to 250,000 clones, 81% detected once. This chain links TRBV21-1 with TRBJ1-2; TRBD1, as called in the table, went unchecked against the DNA. TRBV21-1 is noted as a pseudogene. Sequenced material: PBMCs or T cells enriched from blood (not recorded which). This TCR derives from a woman between 50 and 59 years old with acute COVID-19. The CDR3: CASSKAPGAGRDYGYTF. CDR3 bases: TGTGCCAGCAGCAAAGCCCCTGGGGCAGGCAGGGACTATGGCTACACCTTC.